This record concerns one T cell receptor (beta chain) sequence. This record belongs to a study of blood T cells in healthy people across ages. CDR3 length equals 13 residues. A second about 6 to 12 cycle PCR used barcoded and J-beta primers. TCRdb re-derived calls from the 5' RACE reads in MiXCR, one entry per CDR3 protein. The sample lists about 640,000 distinct CDR3 sequences, approximately 50% seen once, with over 30% in the top ten. The specimen sequenced was blood. The clonotype was recovered from a man aged 60-69 years in good health. The chain couples TRBV12-3 or TRBV12-4 to TRBJ2-7, with D possibly matching TRBD1 (5 bases). The assigned J gene may be wrong: the sequence end matches TRBJ2-5 better. CDR3 in DNA: TGTGCCAGCAGTTTGGGGCCAGGAGAGACCCAGTACTTC. Translation gives CASSLGPGETQYF.